The 3 T cell receptor beta chains below all came from one sample that was sequenced in a study of blood T cell repertoires in COVID-19. The method was immunoSEQ multiplex PCR; TCRdb's version includes in-frame clones alone and lacks a portion of them. This table holds about 160,000 clones, more than 75% found once. The sample comprised peripheral blood. The receptors shown here come from a middle-aged man with acute or convalescent COVID-19.

The genes are TRBV5-1 and TRBJ2-3, with TRBD1 matching over 8 bases. The V gene's germline CDR1 is SGHRS and CDR2 YFSETQ. This CDR3 spans 15 amino acids. The J segment lost 5 bases and the V segment lost 4 bases, leaving 9 bases of the junction unmatched. Written as DNA, the CDR3 is TGCGCCAGCAGCCCGGTACAGGGGGAGCGAGATACGCAGTATTTT. Its protein is CASSPVQGERDTQYF. Full variable domain (missing parts from reference TRBV5-1 and TRBJ2-3): KAGVTQTPRYLIKTRGQQVTLSCSPISGHRSVSWYQQTPGQGLQFLFEYFSETQRNKGNFPGRFSGRQFSNSRSEMNVSTLELGDSALYLCASSPVQGERDTQYFGPGTRLTVL.

The rearrangement links TRBV13 to TRBJ2-1; 9 bases agree with TRBD2. This CDR3 is 17 amino acids long. The J segment lost 0 bases and the V segment lost 0 bases, leaving 3 bases of the junction unmatched. Germline-derived CDR1 and CDR2 are PRHDT and FYEKMQ (reference sequence). CDR3 bases: TGTGCCAGCAGCTTAGGGCTAGCGGGGAGCTCCTACAATGAGCAGTTCTTC. Protein: CASSLGLAGSSYNEQFF.

The rearrangement links TRBV4-1 to TRBJ1-5; 7 nucleotides agree with TRBD1. J was trimmed by 9 bases and V by 4 bases; bases with no gene match: 9. There are 14 residues in the CDR3. Looked up from germline, CDR1 is MGHRA and CDR2 is YSYEKL. CDR3 region: CASSPGTARGPQHF. The CDR3 nucleotides are TGCGCCAGCAGCCCTGGGACAGCGAGGGGGCCCCAGCATTTT.